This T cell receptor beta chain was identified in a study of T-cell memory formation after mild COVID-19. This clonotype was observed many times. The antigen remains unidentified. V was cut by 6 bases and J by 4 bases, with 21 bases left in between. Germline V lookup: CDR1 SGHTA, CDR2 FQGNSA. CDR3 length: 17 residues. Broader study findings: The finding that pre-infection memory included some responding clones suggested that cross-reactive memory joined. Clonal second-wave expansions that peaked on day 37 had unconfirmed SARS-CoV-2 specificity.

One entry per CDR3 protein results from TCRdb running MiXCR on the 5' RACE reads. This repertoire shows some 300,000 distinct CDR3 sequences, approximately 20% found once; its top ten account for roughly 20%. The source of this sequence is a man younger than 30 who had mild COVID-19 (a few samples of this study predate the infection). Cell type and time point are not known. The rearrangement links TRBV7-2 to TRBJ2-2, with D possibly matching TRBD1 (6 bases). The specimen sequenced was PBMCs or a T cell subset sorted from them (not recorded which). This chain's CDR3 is CASSPTKQGTSTGELFF. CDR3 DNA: TGTGCCAGCAGTCCAACCAAACAGGGTACGAGCACCGGGGAGCTGTTTTTT.